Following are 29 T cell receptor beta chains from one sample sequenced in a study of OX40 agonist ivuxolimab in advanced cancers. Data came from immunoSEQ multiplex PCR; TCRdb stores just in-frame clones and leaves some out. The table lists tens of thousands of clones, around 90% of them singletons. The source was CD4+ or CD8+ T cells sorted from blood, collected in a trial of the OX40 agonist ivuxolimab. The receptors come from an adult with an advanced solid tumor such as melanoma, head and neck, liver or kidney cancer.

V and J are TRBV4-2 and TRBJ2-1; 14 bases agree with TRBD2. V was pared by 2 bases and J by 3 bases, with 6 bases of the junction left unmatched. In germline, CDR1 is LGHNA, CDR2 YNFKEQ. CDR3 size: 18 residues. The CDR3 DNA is TGTGCCAGCAGCCAACCGGGACTAGCGGGAGCCCTCTACAATGAGCAGTTCTTC. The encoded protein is CASSQPGLAGALYNEQFF.

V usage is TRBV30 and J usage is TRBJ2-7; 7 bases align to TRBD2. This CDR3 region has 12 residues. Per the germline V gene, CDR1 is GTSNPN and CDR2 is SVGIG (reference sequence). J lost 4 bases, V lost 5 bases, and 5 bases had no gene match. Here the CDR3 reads CAWEGSGYEQYF. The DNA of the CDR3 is TGTGCCTGGGAGGGTAGCGGGTACGAGCAGTACTTC.

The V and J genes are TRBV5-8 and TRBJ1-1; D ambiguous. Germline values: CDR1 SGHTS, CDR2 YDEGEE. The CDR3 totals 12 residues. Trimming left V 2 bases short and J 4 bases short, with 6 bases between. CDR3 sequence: CASSLYGTEAFF. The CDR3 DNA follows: TGTGCCAGCAGCTTATACGGCACTGAAGCTTTCTTT.

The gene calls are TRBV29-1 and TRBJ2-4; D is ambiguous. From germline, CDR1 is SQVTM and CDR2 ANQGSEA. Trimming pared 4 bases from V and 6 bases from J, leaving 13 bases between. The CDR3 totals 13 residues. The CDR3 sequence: CSVAGIWGNIQYF. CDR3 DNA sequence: TGCAGCGTTGCGGGCATATGGGGAAACATTCAGTACTTC.

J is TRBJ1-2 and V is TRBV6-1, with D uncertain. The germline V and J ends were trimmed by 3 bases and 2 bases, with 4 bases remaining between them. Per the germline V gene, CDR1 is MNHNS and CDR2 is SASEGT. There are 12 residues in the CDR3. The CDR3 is CASSDTNYGYTF. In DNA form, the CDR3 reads TGTGCCAGCAGTGACACAAACTATGGCTACACCTTC.

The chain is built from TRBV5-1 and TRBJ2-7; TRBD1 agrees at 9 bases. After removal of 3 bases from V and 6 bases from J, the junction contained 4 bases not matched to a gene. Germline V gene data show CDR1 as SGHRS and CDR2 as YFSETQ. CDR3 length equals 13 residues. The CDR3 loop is CASSSGTGIEQYF. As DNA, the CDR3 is TGCGCCAGCAGCTCCGGGACAGGGATCGAGCAGTACTTC.

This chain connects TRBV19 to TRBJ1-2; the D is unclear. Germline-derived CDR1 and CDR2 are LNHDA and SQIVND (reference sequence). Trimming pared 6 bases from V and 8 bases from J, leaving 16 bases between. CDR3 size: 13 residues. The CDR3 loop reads CASRHDGEGGYTF. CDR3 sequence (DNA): TGTGCCAGTAGACACGACGGCGAGGGCGGCTACACCTTC.

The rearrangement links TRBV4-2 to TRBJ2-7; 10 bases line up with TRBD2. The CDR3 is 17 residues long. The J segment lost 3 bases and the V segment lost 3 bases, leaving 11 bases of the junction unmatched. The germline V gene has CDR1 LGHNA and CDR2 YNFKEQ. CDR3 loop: CASSQAPISGGHYEQYF. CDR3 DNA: TGTGCCAGCAGCCAGGCCCCCATTAGCGGGGGGCACTACGAGCAGTACTTC.

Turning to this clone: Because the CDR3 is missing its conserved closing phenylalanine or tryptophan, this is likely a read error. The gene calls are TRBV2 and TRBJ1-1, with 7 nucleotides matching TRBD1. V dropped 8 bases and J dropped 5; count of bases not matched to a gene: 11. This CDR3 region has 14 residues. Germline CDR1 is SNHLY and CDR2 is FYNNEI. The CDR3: CASRLQGSATEAFS. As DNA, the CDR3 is TGTGCCAGCCGCCTACAGGGGAGTGCGACTGAAGCTTTCTCT.

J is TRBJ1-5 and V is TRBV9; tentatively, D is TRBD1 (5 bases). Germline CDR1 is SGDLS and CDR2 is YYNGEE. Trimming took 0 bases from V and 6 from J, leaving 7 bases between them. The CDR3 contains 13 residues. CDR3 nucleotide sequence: TGTGCCAGCAGCGTAGAGACAGCTCAGCCCCAGCATTTT. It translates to CASSVETAQPQHF.

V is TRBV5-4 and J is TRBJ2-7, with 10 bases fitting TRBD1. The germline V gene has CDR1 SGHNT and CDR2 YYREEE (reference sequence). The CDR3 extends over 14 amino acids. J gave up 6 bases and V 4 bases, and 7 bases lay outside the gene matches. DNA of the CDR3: TGTGCCAGCAGCCAACAGACAGGGGGCCGCGAGCAGTACTTC. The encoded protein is CASSQQTGGREQYF.

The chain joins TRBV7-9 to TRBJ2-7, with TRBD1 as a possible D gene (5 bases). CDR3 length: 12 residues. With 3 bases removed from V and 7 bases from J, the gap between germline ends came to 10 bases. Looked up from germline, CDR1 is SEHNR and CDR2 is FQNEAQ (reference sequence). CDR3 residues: CASSLQGKEQYF. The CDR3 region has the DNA TGTGCCAGCAGCTTGCAGGGAAAGGAGCAGTACTTC. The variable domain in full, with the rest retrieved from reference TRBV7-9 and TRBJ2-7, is DTGVSQNPRHKITKRGQNVTFRCDPISEHNRLYWYRQTLGQGPEFLTYFQNEAQLEKSRLLSDRFSAERPKGSFSTLEIQRTEQGDSAMYLCASSLQGKEQYFGPGTRLTVT.

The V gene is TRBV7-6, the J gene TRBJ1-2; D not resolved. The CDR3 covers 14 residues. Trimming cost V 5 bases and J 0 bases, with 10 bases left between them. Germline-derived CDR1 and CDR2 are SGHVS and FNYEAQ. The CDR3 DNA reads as TGTGCCAGCAGCGCTACATTTTCTAACTATGGCTACACCTTC. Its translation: CASSATFSNYGYTF. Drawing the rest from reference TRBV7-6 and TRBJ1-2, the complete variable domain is GAGVSQSPRYKVTKRGQDVALRCDPISGHVSLYWYRQALGQGPEFLTYFNYEAQQDKSGLPNDRFSAERPEGSISTLTIQRTEQRDSAMYRCASSATFSNYGYTFGSGTRLTVV.

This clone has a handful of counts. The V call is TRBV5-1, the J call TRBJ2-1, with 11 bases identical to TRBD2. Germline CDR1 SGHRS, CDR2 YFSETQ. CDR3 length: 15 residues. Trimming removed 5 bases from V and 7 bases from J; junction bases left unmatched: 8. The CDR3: CASRTSGKSGNEQFF. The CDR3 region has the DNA TGCGCCAGCAGGACTAGCGGGAAAAGTGGGAATGAGCAGTTCTTC.

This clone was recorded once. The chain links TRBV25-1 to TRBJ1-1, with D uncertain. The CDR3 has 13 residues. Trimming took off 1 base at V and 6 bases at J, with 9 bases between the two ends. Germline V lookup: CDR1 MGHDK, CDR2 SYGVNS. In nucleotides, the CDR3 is TGTGCCAGCAGTGAATTGGATTCGGCTGAAGCTTTCTTT. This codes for CASSELDSAEAFF.

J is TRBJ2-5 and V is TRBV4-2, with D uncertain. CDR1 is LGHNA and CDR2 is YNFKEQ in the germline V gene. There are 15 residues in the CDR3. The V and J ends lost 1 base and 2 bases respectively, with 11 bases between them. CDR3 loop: CASSQVRNQQETQYF. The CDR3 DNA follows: TGTGCCAGCAGCCAAGTGAGAAACCAACAAGAGACCCAGTACTTC.

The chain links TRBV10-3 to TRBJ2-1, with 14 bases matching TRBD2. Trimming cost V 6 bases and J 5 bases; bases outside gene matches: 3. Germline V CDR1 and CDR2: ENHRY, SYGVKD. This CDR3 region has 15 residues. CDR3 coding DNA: TGTGCCATCAGGGGGACTAGCGGGGGACACAATGAGCAGTTCTTC. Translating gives CAIRGTSGGHNEQFF.

CDR3 residues: CAWSTGAYNEQFF. The CDR3 DNA is TGTGCCTGGAGTACCGGCGCCTACAATGAGCAGTTCTTC. This chain joins TRBV30 and TRBJ2-1; D remains ambiguous. V lost 2 bases, J lost 2 bases, and 7 bases lay in between. The V gene's germline CDR1 is GTSNPN and CDR2 SVGIG (reference sequence). The CDR3 spans 13 residues. Full variable domain (outside the CDR3, taken from reference TRBV30 and TRBJ2-1): SQTIHQWPATLVQPVGSPLSLECTVEGTSNPNLYWYRQAAGRGLQLLFYSVGIGQISSEVPQNLSASRPQDRQFILSSKKLLLSDSGFYLCAWSTGAYNEQFFGPGTRLTVL.

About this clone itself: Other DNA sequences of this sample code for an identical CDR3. CDR3 nucleotide sequence: TGTGCCAGCAGTACCCCCCGACTATCAGGCACAGATACGCAGTATTTT. It translates to CASSTPRLSGTDTQYF. The chain has TRBV27 and TRBJ2-3; D possibly corresponds to TRBD2 (5 bases). From germline, CDR1 is MNHEY and CDR2 SMNVEV (reference sequence). CDR3 size: 16 residues. V was clipped by 5 bases and J by 1 base, with 16 bases between them.

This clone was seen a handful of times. CDR3 residues: CASQLAGEYTEAFF. CDR3 bases: TGTGCCAGCCAGCTTGCAGGGGAATACACTGAAGCTTTCTTT. The chain is built from TRBV7-9 and TRBJ1-1; weak D call: TRBD1 (6 bases). CDR3 length: 14 amino acids. V lost 8 bases and J 3 bases, leaving 16 bases between the germline ends. Germline CDR1 SEHNR, CDR2 FQNEAQ (reference sequence).

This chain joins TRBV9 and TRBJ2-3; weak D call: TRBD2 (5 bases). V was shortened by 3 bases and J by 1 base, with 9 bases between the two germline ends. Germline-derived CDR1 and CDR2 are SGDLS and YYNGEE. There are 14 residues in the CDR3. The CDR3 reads CASSAILGTDTQYF. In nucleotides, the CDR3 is TGTGCCAGCAGCGCGATACTAGGCACAGATACGCAGTATTTT.

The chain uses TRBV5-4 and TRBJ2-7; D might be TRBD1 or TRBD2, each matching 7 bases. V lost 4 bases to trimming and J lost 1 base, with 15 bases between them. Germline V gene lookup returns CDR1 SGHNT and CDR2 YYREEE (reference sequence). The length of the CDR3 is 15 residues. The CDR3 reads CASSLPGGGSYEQYF. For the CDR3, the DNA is TGTGCCAGCAGCCTGCCAGGGGGGGGATCCTACGAGCAGTACTTC.

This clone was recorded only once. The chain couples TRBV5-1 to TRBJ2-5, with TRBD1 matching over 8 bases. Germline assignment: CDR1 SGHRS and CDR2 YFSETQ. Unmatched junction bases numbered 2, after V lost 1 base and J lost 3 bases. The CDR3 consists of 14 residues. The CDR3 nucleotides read TGCGCCAGCAGCTTGTCAGGGGGCGAAGAGACCCAGTACTTC. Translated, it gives CASSLSGGEETQYF.

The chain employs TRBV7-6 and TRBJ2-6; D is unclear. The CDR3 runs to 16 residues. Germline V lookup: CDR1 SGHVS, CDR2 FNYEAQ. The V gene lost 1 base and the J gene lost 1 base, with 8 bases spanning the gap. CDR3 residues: CASSLGGVSGANVLTF. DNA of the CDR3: TGTGCCAGCAGCTTAGGCGGCGTATCTGGGGCCAACGTCCTGACTTTC.

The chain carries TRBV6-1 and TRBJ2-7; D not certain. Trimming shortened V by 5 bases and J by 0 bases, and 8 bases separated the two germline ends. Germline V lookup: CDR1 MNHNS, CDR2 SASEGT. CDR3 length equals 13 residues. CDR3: CASSWTVSYEQYF. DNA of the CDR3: TGTGCCAGCAGTTGGACGGTCTCCTACGAGCAGTACTTC.

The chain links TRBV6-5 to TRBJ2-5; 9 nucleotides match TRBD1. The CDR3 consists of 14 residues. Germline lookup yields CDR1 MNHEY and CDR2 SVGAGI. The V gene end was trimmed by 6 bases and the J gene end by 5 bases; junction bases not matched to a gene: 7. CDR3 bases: TGTGCCAGCAGATCCGGGACAGGGTTTGAGACCCAGTACTTC. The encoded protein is CASRSGTGFETQYF.

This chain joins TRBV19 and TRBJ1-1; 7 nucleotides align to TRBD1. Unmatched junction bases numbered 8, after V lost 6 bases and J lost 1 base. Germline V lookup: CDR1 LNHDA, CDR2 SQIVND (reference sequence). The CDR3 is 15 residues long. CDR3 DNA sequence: TGTGCCAGTAGGGGTTCCGGGACAGCGAACACTGAAGCTTTCTTT. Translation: CASRGSGTANTEAFF.

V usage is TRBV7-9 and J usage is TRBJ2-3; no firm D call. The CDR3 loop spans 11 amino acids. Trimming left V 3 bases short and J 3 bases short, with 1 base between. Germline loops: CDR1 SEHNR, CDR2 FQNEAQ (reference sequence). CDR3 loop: CASSLTDTQYF. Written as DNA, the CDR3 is TGTGCCAGCAGCTTGACAGATACGCAGTATTTT.

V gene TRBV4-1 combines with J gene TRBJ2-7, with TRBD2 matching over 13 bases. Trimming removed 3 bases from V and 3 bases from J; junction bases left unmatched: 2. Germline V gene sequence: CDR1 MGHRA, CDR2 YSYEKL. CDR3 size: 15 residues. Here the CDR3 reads CASSQRLAGGYEQYF. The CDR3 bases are TGCGCCAGCAGCCAGAGACTAGCGGGGGGCTACGAGCAGTACTTC.